This T cell receptor (beta chain) was profiled in a study of Ad26.COV2.S vaccination and SARS-CoV-2 variants. On the study more broadly: Recipients of Ad26.COV2.S got it intramuscularly, once or twice 56 days apart. Whole-study findings and limits: Recipients of vaccine and of placebo showed similar breadth of their non-spike TCR repertoires.

Germline CDR1 SGDLS, CDR2 YYNGEE. With 3 bases clipped from V and 4 bases from J, the junction kept 5 bases outside the gene matches. CDR3 length equals 16 residues. Comments on this clone: Antigen unknown.

Clones were read by immunoSEQ multiplex PCR, and TCRdb kept only the in-frame ones, dropping some. Among 300,000 to 400,000 clones listed, 80% to 90% were seen once. As to treatment: about 20 received Ad26.COV2.S at low or high dose, single or two shots; 5 received placebo; per-sample allocation not given. The investigators took samples on day 63 after the first vaccine or placebo injection. The chain has TRBV9 and TRBJ2-2, with 11 bases fitting TRBD2. This receptor was taken from a person between 18 and 65 years old who received the Ad26.COV2.S COVID-19 vaccine or a placebo. The starting material was peripheral blood, obtained in a trial of Ad26.COV2.S vaccine versus placebo. CDR3 in DNA: TGTGCCAGCAGCGCCCTAGCGGGGGGAGTCACCGGGGAGCTGTTTTTT. Protein product: CASSALAGGVTGELFF.